This T cell receptor beta chain was identified during a study of blood T cell repertoires in COVID-19. Study summary: Whether acute or convalescent, the COVID-19 samples came from the United States, Italy and Spain. The analysed material was cDNA or gDNA that came from T cells, B-cell-depleted T cells, or PBMCs.

After removal of 0 bases from V and 5 bases from J, the junction contained 8 bases not matched to a gene. The CDR3 is 16 amino acids. Germline CDR1 SGHRS, CDR2 YFSETQ. In the original processing: Estimates of nucleated cell counts were drawn from the amplification of reference gene primers. The protocol was immunoSEQ multiplex PCR, while the TCRdb copy is restricted to in-frame clones and leaves out a portion. The DNA gave D and trimming, while V, J and clone size come from that table. The sample consists of roughly 70,000 clones, about 87% of them appearing once. The sample taken for sequencing was peripheral blood. The rearrangement links TRBV5-1 to TRBJ2-5; 9 bases line up with TRBD1. The TCR sequence derives from a woman aged 80 or over with active COVID-19. The chain's CDR3 is CASSLVRDRVRETQYF. The CDR3 nucleotides are TGCGCCAGCAGCTTGGTCCGGGACAGGGTTAGGGAGACCCAGTACTTC.